These 4 T cell receptor beta chains were sequenced from one sample in a study of T cell repertoires in cytomegalovirus infection. Their specific antigens are unknown. TCRdb processed the reads anew with MiXCR; each CDR3 protein has one entry. Altogether about 120,000 distinct CDR3 sequences are present, around 30% being singletons, with the ten largest covering around 41%. This specimen was CD8+ T cells from cultured PBMCs, taken from culture after CMV antigen stimulation. Receptors originate from a human donor in good health (CMV status not recorded). Some clones in this sample may be carry-over from other donors' samples.

This clonotype came up many times. This chain connects TRBV4-1 to TRBJ2-5, with D possibly TRBD2 on 5 matching bases. CDR1 and CDR2 (germline): MGHRA, YSYEKL. V lost 1 base and J 2 bases, leaving 8 bases between the germline ends. The CDR3 is made up of 14 amino acids. The CDR3 coding sequence is TGCGCCAGCAGCCAAGGACGGGGACAAGAGACCCAGTACTTC. Translated, it gives CASSQGRGQETQYF.

The genes are TRBV6-6 and TRBJ2-7; no firm D call. The CDR3 extends over 15 amino acids. The V gene's germline CDR1 is MNHNY and CDR2 SVGAGI (reference sequence). Trimming left V 0 bases short and J 0 bases short, with 9 bases between. The CDR3 region has the DNA TGTGCCAGCAGTTACTCGACCCCTGGCTCCTACGAGCAGTACTTC. Translation gives CASSYSTPGSYEQYF.

The chain employs TRBV7-9 and TRBJ1-2; D is undetermined. The CDR3 runs 16 residues. With 5 bases removed from V and 2 bases from J, the gap between germline ends came to 18 bases. Germline V gives CDR1 SEHNR, CDR2 FQNEAQ (reference sequence). CDR3 coding DNA: TGTGCCAGCAGCCCCCCGCTCGGAGGGTTGAACTATGGCTACACCTTC. Translation gives CASSPPLGGLNYGYTF.

There are a few counts of this clonotype. This rearrangement joins TRBV7-3 to TRBJ2-1, with D tentatively TRBD2 (5 bases). Looked up from germline, CDR1 is SGHTA and CDR2 is FQGTGA. The CDR3 is made up of 15 amino acids. V was cut by 5 bases and J by 10 bases, with 21 bases left in between. This CDR3 reads CASSREGFPFLEQFF. The CDR3 DNA reads as TGTGCCAGCAGCCGCGAGGGTTTCCCCTTTCTCGAGCAGTTCTTC.